Below are 12 T cell receptor beta chains sequenced from a single sample in a study of T cells in Graves' hyperthyroidism and ophthalmopathy. Amplification of TCR beta CDR3 regions was performed using RNA transcripts as template. HTBI primers were employed in a first-round RT-PCR of the TCR CDR3. From the multiplex PCR reads, TCRdb called clonotypes with MiXCR, one entry per CDR3 protein. This sample has around 200,000 distinct CDR3 sequences, with around 18% found just once. The sequenced material came from blood. These receptors originate from a middle-aged man with Graves' hyperthyroidism.

This clonotype was recorded at least ten times. This chain connects TRBV7-8 to TRBJ2-3; 14 bases fit TRBD2. Germline V CDR1 and CDR2: SGHVS, FQNEAQ. V lost 5 bases and J lost 3; bases outside the gene matches: 4. The CDR3 extends over 16 amino acids. This CDR3 is CASSPGTSGGTDTQYF. The CDR3 region has the DNA TGTGCCAGCAGCCCCGGGACTAGCGGGGGTACAGATACGCAGTATTTT.

This chain links TRBV12-3 or TRBV12-4 with TRBJ2-6; D may be TRBD1 (6 bases). CDR3 size: 18 residues. V was pared by 8 bases and J by 0 bases, with 20 bases between. In DNA form, the CDR3 reads TGTGCCAGCCGGAATGAGACAGGCACGATCTCTGGGGCCAACGTCCTGACTTTC. Translating it yields CASRNETGTISGANVLTF.

This clonotype showed up many times. The rearrangement joins TRBV5-5 to TRBJ1-1; a possible D gene is TRBD1 (6 bases). The CDR3 contains 14 residues. CDR1 is SGHKS and CDR2 is YYEKEE in the germline V gene (reference sequence). The V end lost 1 base, the J end lost 1 base, and 8 bases lay between the germline ends. Here the CDR3 DNA reads TGTGCCAGCAGCTTGCAGGGGCAGAACACTGAAGCTTTCTTT. Protein product: CASSLQGQNTEAFF. Together with reference TRBV5-5 and TRBJ1-1, the CDR3 gives the full variable domain: DAGVTQSPTHLIKTRGQQVTLRCSPISGHKSVSWYQQVLGQGPQFIFQYYEKEERGRGNFPDRFSARQFPNYSSELNVNALLLGDSALYLCASSLQGQNTEAFFGQGTRLTVV.

Ten or more counts support this clonotype. The chain uses TRBV6-1 and TRBJ2-1, with 10 bases fitting TRBD1. Losses at the gene ends were 5 bases for V and 8 bases for J; bases not matched to a gene: 9. The CDR3 length is 15 residues. CDR1 and CDR2 (germline): MNHNS, SASEGT. The CDR3 protein is CASSSGTGARYEQFF. CDR3 nucleotide sequence: TGTGCCAGCAGTTCGGGGACAGGGGCTAGGTATGAGCAGTTCTTC.

This clonotype occurred many times. CDR3 bases: TGTGCCAGCAGCTTAAGGCACGGTCGAAACACCATATATTTT. This encodes CASSLRHGRNTIYF. This rearrangement joins TRBV7-2 to TRBJ1-3, with D unresolved. The V and J ends lost 2 bases and 5 bases respectively, with 10 bases between them. The CDR3 covers 14 residues. Germline V gene data show CDR1 as SGHTA and CDR2 as FQGNSA.

CDR3 sequence: CASNLDRGNEKLFF. CDR3 nucleotides: TGTGCCAGCAATCTGGACAGGGGTAATGAAAAACTGTTTTTT. The chain carries TRBV6-1 and TRBJ1-4; 9 bases map to TRBD1. J lost 4 bases, V lost 7 bases, and 4 bases had no gene match. The CDR3 is 14 residues long. Germline V gene sequence: CDR1 MNHNS, CDR2 SASEGT.

This clonotype has a count of ten or more. CDR3 sequence: CASSPFSRAGANVLTF. The CDR3 DNA follows: TGTGCCAGCAGCCCATTTTCCCGAGCCGGGGCCAACGTCCTGACTTTC. V gene TRBV27 combines with J gene TRBJ2-6; D call uncertain. Deletions cut 6 bases from V and 4 bases from J, with 16 bases between. The CDR3 runs to 16 residues. Germline values: CDR1 MNHEY, CDR2 SMNVEV (reference sequence).

This clonotype was found many times. CDR3 bases: TGCAGTCGGGCGTCGGGAGATCAGCCCCAGCATTTT. It yields the protein CSRASGDQPQHF. The chain joins TRBV20-1 to TRBJ1-5; D is uncertain. The V end was cut by 8 bases, the J end by 5 bases, with 13 bases between. The V gene's germline CDR1 is DFQATT and CDR2 SNEGSKA (reference sequence). The CDR3 is made up of 12 amino acids.

This clonotype came up many times. The V and J genes are TRBV6-2 or TRBV6-3 and TRBJ2-5; D is uncertain. The CDR3 totals 15 residues. V shed 2 bases and J shed 0 bases, with 10 bases lying between them. CDR1 MNHEY and CDR2 SVGEGT come from the germline V gene. CDR3 sequence reads: CASSYLYTNQETQYF. CDR3 sequence (DNA): TGTGCCAGCAGTTACCTTTATACCAACCAAGAGACCCAGTACTTC.

This clonotype was seen at least ten times. The V and J genes are TRBV20-1 and TRBJ2-5; D gene unclear. This CDR3 spans 11 amino acids. Germline V CDR1 and CDR2: DFQATT, SNEGSKA (reference sequence). CDR3 nucleotides: TGCAGCAGGCTGCGCCAAGAGACCCAGTACTTC. This codes for CSRLRQETQYF.

There are many counts of this clonotype. The V and J genes are TRBV5-1 and TRBJ2-1; no clear D gene. The V gene's germline CDR1 is SGHRS and CDR2 YFSETQ. Trimming left V 0 bases short and J 8 bases short, with 6 bases between. This CDR3 has 12 residues. This chain's CDR3 is CASSLVGHEQFF. CDR3 sequence (DNA): TGCGCCAGCAGCTTGGTGGGCCATGAGCAGTTCTTC.

This clonotype was picked up many times. CDR3 protein: CASKIDSLNQPQHF. CDR3 bases: TGTGCCAGCAAGATCGACAGTCTGAATCAGCCCCAGCATTTT. The J gene is TRBJ1-5, the V gene TRBV27; maybe TRBD1 (5 bases). This CDR3 region has 14 residues. Germline V CDR1 and CDR2: MNHEY, SMNVEV (reference sequence). The ends were cut back, 7 bases at V and 4 bases at J, with 14 bases in the middle.